The entry that follows covers one T cell receptor (beta chain) sequence. The data are from a study of blood T cell repertoires in COVID-19. Overall study context: The United States, Italy and Spain supplied acute and convalescent COVID-19 samples. The cDNA or gDNA used as material had been derived from T cells, B-cell-depleted T cells, or PBMCs.

Original analysis: Counts of nucleated cells, estimated from reference gene primer amplification, were obtained. Profiled with immunoSEQ multiplex PCR; TCRdb holds only in-frame clones, not every one. Clone size and V and J calls were adopted from that table, with D and trimming inferred from the DNA. The sample carries over 150,000 clones, roughly 83% recorded once. The CDR3 loop spans 13 amino acids. V was clipped by 9 bases and J by 4 bases, with 12 bases between them. The genes are TRBV12-3 or TRBV12-4 and TRBJ1-4; D possibly corresponds to TRBD1 (5 bases). The sequence was obtained from a woman aged 55-69 years with COVID-19, enrolled during active disease. What was sequenced was peripheral blood. CDR3 amino acids: CASSGGSNEKLFF. DNA of the CDR3: TGTGCCAGTAGCGGGGGGAGTAATGAAAAACTGTTTTTT.